This TCR beta chain was documented in a study of T cells in Graves' hyperthyroidism and ophthalmopathy. In the study overall: Peripheral blood samples were taken at initial diagnosis, prior to any treatment. Study-wide results and caveats: Among thyroid clonotypes expanded above 0.001, most also appeared in blood.

It was RNA transcripts that yielded the amplified TCR beta CDR3 regions. HTBI primers were the set used in a first-round RT-PCR of the TCR CDR3. TCRdb independently ran MiXCR on the multiplex PCR reads; one entry per CDR3 protein. Seen here are 600,000 to 750,000 distinct CDR3 sequences, about 18% observed once, and the top ten hold around 15%. This clonotype was detected ten times or more. No antigen is known for it. This CDR3 has 15 residues. The V end lost 1 base, the J end lost 3 bases, and 13 bases lay between the germline ends. Germline assignment: CDR1 SGHVS and CDR2 FQNEAQ. The chain employs TRBV7-8 and TRBJ2-7, with D perhaps matching TRBD2 (6 bases). This receptor was identified in a man in his fifties with Graves' hyperthyroidism. Sequencing was performed on blood. The CDR3 nucleotides are TGTGCCAGCAGCTTAGGTCTCGGGAGCCACTACGAGCAGTACTTC. Protein sequence: CASSLGLGSHYEQYF. Drawing the rest from reference TRBV7-8 and TRBJ2-7, the complete variable domain is GAGVSQSPRYKVAKRGQDVALRCDPISGHVSLFWYQQALGQGPEFLTYFQNEAQLDKSGLPSDRFFAERPEGSVSTLKIQRTQQEDSAVYLCASSLGLGSHYEQYFGPGTRLTVT.